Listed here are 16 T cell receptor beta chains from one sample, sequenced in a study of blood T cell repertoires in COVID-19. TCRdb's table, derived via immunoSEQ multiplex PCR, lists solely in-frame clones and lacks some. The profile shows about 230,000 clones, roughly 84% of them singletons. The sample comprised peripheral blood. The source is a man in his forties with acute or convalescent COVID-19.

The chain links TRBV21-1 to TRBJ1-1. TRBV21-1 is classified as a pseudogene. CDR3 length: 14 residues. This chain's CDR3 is CASSKSGGDTEAFF. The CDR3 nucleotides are TGTGCCAGCAGCAAATCAGGCGGGGACACTGAAGCTTTCTTT.

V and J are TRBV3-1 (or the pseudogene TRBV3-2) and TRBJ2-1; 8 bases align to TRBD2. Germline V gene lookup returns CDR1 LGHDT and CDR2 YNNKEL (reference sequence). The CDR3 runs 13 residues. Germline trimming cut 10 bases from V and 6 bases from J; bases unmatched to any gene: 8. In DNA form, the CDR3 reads TGTGCCACCCTCCAGCGGGAGACCAATGAGCAGTTCTTC. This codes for CATLQRETNEQFF.

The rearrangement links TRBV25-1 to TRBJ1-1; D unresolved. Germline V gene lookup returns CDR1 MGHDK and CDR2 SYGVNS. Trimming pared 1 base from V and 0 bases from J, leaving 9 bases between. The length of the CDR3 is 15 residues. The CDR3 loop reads CASSEWAEMNTEAFF. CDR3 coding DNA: TGTGCCAGCAGTGAATGGGCAGAAATGAACACTGAAGCTTTCTTT. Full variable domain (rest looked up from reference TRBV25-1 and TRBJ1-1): EADIYQTPRYLVIGTGKKITLECSQTMGHDKMYWYQQDPGMELHLIHYSYGVNSTEKGDLSSESTVSRIRTEHFPLTLESARPSHTSQYLCASSEWAEMNTEAFFGQGTRLTVV.

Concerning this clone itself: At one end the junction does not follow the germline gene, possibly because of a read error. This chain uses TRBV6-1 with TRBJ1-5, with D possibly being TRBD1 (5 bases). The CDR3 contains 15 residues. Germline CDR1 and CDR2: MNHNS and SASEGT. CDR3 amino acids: CASREGVAGNQPQHF. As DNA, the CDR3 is TGTGCCAGCAGAGAAGGGGTGGCGGGCAATCAGCCCCAGCATTTT.

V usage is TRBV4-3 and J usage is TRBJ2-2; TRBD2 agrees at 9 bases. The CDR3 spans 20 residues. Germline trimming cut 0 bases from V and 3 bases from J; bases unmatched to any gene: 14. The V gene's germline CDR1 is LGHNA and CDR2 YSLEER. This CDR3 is CASSQDFSGGRAVDTGELFF. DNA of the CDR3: TGCGCCAGCAGCCAAGACTTCTCGGGCGGGAGGGCCGTTGACACCGGGGAGCTGTTTTTT.

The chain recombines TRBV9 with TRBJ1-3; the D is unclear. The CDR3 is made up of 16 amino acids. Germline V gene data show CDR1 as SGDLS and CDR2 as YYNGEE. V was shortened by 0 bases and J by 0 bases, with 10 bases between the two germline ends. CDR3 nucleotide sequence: TGTGCCAGCAGCGTAGGAGGCCTCTACTCTGGAAACACCATATATTTT. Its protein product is CASSVGGLYSGNTIYF.

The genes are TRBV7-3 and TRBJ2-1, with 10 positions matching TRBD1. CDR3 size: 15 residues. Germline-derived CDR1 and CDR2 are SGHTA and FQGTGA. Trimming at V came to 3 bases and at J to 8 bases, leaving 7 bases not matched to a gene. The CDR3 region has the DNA TGTGCCAGCAGCTTGACAGGGGGCGCAGGGCATGAGCAGTTCTTC. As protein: CASSLTGGAGHEQFF.

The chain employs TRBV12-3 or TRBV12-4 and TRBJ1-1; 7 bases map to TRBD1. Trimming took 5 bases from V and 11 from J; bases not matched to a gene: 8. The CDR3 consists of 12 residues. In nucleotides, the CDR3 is TGTGCCAGCAGTCCAGGGGGATTGGACGCTTTCTTT. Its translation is CASSPGGLDAFF.

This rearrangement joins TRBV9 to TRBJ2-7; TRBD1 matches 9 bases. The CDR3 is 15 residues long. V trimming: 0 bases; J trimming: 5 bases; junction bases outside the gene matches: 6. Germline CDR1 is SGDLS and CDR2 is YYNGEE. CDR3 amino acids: CASSVGRTGVDEQYF. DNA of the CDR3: TGTGCCAGCAGCGTAGGAAGGACAGGGGTAGACGAGCAGTACTTC.

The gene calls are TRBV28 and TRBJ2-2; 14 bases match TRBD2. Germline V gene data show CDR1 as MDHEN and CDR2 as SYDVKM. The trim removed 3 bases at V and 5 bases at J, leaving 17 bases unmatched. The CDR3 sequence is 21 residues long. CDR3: CASSFMGTSGSLLDLTGELFF. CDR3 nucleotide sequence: TGTGCCAGCAGTTTCATGGGGACTAGCGGGAGCCTACTCGACCTTACCGGGGAGCTGTTTTTT.

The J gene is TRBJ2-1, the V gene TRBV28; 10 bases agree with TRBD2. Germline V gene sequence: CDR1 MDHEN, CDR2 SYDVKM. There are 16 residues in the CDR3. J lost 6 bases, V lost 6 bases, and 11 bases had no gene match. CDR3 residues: CASSAPSSGRANEQFF. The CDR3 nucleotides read TGTGCCAGCAGCGCCCCGAGCAGCGGGAGGGCCAATGAGCAGTTCTTC.

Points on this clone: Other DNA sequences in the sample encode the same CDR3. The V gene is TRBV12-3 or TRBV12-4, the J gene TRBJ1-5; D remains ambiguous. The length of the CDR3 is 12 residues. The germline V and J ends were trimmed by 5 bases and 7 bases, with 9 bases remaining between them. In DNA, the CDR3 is TGTGCCAGCAGTCTCTCTAGCCAGCCCCAGCATTTT. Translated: CASSLSSQPQHF.

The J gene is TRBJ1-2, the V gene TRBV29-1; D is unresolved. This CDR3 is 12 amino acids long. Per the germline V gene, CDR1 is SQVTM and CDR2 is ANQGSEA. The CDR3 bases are TGCACCACGTTGTCAGTGAACTATGGCTACACCTTC. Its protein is CTTLSVNYGYTF.

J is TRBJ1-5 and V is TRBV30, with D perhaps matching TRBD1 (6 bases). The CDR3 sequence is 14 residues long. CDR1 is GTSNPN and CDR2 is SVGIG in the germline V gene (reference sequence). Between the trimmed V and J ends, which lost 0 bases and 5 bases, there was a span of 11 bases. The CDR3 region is CAWSVLQGDQPQHF. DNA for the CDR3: TGTGCCTGGAGTGTACTACAGGGTGATCAGCCCCAGCATTTT.

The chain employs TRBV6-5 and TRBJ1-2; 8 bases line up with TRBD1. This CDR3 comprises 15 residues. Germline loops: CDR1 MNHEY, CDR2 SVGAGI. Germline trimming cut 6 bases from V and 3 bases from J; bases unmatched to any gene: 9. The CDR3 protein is CASRGDRTGDYGYTF. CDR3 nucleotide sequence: TGTGCCAGCAGGGGGGACAGGACCGGAGACTATGGCTACACCTTC.

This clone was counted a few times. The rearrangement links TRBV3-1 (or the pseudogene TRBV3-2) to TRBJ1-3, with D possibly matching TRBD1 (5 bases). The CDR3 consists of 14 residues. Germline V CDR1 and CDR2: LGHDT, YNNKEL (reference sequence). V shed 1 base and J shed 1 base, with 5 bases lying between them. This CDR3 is CASSQAGSGNTIYF. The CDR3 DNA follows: TGTGCCAGCAGCCAAGCAGGGTCTGGAAACACCATATATTTT.